Listed here is a single TCR beta chain. Its antigen remains undetermined. Base qualities were left out, and no much larger clone turns up one base away. TCRdb shows the sequencer as Illumina HiSeq 2500. First-strand cDNA was synthesized using Superscript III and a set of TRAV- and TRBV-specific primers, so that both TCRalpha and TCRbeta chains were covered. TCRs were amplified with Phusion for 20 to 25 PCR cycles, with a constant-region primer paired with the adapter attached to the V primers. The isolated mRNA was amplified using the MessageAmp II aRNA Amplification Kit, with in vitro transcription performed for roughly 15 hours at 37 degrees C. mRNA for TCR sequencing was isolated with the Dynabeads mRNA DIRECT Purification Kit. Indexed Illumina adapters were added in a second 25-cycle Phusion PCR, and the resulting products were purified with AMPure XP beads. Regarding the original processing steps: Using custom Perl scripts, TCR sequences that encoded the same protein were pooled, out-of-frame sequences were dropped, and the abundance of each clonotype was calculated. TCR sequences supported by only a single read were excluded from analysis. Shannon entropy, Gini index, clonality, richness, and the frequency of TCRs shared between repertoires were included as repertoire metrics. TCRdb cleaned the public reads at Q25 with fastp, built clones with MiXCR and kept in-frame beta chains. Entries are consolidated by CDR3 protein sequence, retaining the most common genes and DNA. These V and J calls originate from TCRdb's pipeline instead of the authors' own analysis. Here the sample has about 30,000 distinct CDR3 sequences; under 55% occur a single time. Of the sample, 5.7% falls within the top ten clones.

The entry originates in a study of low-dose radiotherapy and immunotherapy resistance in tumors (dated by TCRdb to between 2021 and 2023). The study in broad terms: Cohort 1 received 0.5 Gy per fraction every 2 weeks, with a prescribed total PTV dose of 6.5 Gy. The translational analysis covered eight patients: three from the first dose cohort and the first five from the second dose cohort. Patients were given nivolumab as a 240 mg flat dose every two weeks and ipilimumab at 1 mg/kg every six weeks, with both drugs delivered intravenously. Patients took aspirin 300 mg orally once daily for four cycles, starting on cycle 1 day 1. Cohort 2 received 1 Gy per fraction every two weeks, with a total of 13 Gy over 26 weeks. Cyclophosphamide 200 mg/m2 was administered intravenously every two weeks, one day before each radiation and immunotherapy administration. Trial participants were not randomized into treatment groups.

The time point label, read with the paper, signifies: after trial treatment. The sample's treatment or condition label, decoded: LDRT plus nivolumab, ipilimumab, low-dose cyclophosphamide and aspirin (RACIN trial). The donors took part in RACIN, a single-arm, phase I, dose-escalation trial that combined nivolumab, ipilimumab, aspirin, low-dose cyclophosphamide and low-dose radiotherapy. Patients were eligible if they had advanced solid tumors that were TIL-negative. The CDR1 and CDR2 encoded by the germline V gene (reference sequence) are DFQATT and SNEGSKA. Measured from the cysteine to the phenylalanine, the CDR3 is 14 residues long. CDR3 DNA only is kept here, 42 bases in frame from base 1. At the junction V is shortened by 1 base and J by 3 bases; bases outside the gene matches: 2.

This sequence uses TRBV20-1 and TRBJ2-3, with 9 middle bases fitting TRBD1. The sample here was PBMCs, taken after low-dose radiotherapy plus immunotherapy. The origin of this receptor is a male donor with gallbladder cancer. The DNA sequence reads TGCAGTGCTAGAGTAGGGACAGGGACAGATACGCAGTATTTT. Its protein is CSARVGTGTDTQYF.